Below, 19 T cell receptor beta chains from the same sample are listed, as sequenced in a study of human T cells and chemical hapten exposure. TCRdb passed the RACE reads through MiXCR, listing each CDR3 protein once. The sample comprises approximately 340,000 distinct CDR3 sequences, around 7% of which are singletons, and approximately 8% rests with the top ten. As to time point: patch test 1, 2 weeks after DPC sensitization. This sample's treatment: therapeutic diphenylcyclopropenone sensitization with weekly scalp DPC. The sample in question was whole blood, obtained in connection with sensitization to the hapten diphenylcyclopropenone (DPC). Source of these receptors: a woman in her late teens or twenties with alopecia areata. Some clones in this sample may be carry-over from other donors' samples.

This clonotype was observed at least ten times. The gene calls are TRBV12-3 or TRBV12-4 and TRBJ1-1, with D tentatively TRBD1 (5 bases). V was clipped by 8 bases and J by 1 base, with 11 bases between them. The CDR3 contains 13 residues. The CDR3 coding sequence is TGTGCCAGCGCCATCACAGGGAACACTGAAGCTTTCTTT. This gives the protein CASAITGNTEAFF.

This clonotype was observed many times. The V call is TRBV24-1, the J call TRBJ1-5, with no clear D. V dropped 1 base and J dropped 3 bases, with 0 bases sitting between them. Germline V gene sequence: CDR1 KGHDR, CDR2 SFDVKD. The CDR3 contains 12 residues. CDR3 nucleotide sequence: TGTGCCACCAGTGATTTCAATCAGCCCCAGCATTTT. Its protein product is CATSDFNQPQHF.

Ten or more counts support this clonotype. The chain couples TRBV24-1 to TRBJ2-3; perhaps TRBD2 as D (6 bases). Germline V gene lookup returns CDR1 KGHDR and CDR2 SFDVKD. CDR3 length equals 14 residues. The V gene lost 7 bases and the J gene lost 2 bases, with 12 bases spanning the gap. The CDR3 loop reads CATSGGPLTDTQYF. CDR3 nucleotide sequence: TGTGCCACCAGCGGGGGTCCACTCACAGATACGCAGTATTTT.

Only a few counts were recorded for this clonotype. The rearrangement uses TRBV6-5 and TRBJ2-1; D possibly corresponds to TRBD2 (6 bases). Trimming shortened V by 6 bases and J by 8 bases, and 17 bases separated the two germline ends. This CDR3 has 14 residues. Germline values: CDR1 MNHEY, CDR2 SVGAGI. CDR3 residues: CASSSRLDPHEQFF. The CDR3 bases are TGTGCCAGCAGCTCCCGACTAGACCCCCATGAGCAGTTCTTC.

The rearrangement links TRBV5-1 to TRBJ1-4, with 9 bases identical to TRBD1. Germline lookup yields CDR1 SGHRS and CDR2 YFSETQ. The junction had 8 bases not matched to a gene; V was cut back by 5 bases and J by 3 bases. The CDR3 length is 16 residues. CDR3 region: CASSSGTGLSNEKLFF. Written as DNA, the CDR3 is TGCGCCAGCAGTTCCGGGACAGGGCTTTCTAATGAAAAACTGTTTTTT.

This clonotype has just a few counts. CDR3 coding DNA: TGTGCCAGCAGTTTCCCCACAAACACTGAAGCTTTCTTT. Protein product: CASSFPTNTEAFF. The chain employs TRBV28 and TRBJ1-1; the D is unclear. CDR3 length: 13 amino acids. In germline, CDR1 is MDHEN, CDR2 SYDVKM. Trimming left V 3 bases short and J 2 bases short, with 7 bases between.

The J gene is TRBJ1-5, the V gene TRBV6-2 or TRBV6-3; 11 positions agree with TRBD1. V shed 6 bases and J 0 bases; nucleotides not matched to a gene: 10. Germline V gene sequence: CDR1 MNHEY, CDR2 SVGEGT. The CDR3 spans 18 residues. The CDR3 coding sequence is TGTGCCAGCAGCCGGGACAGGGGGTCTCTAAATAGCAATCAGCCCCAGCATTTT. The encoded protein is CASSRDRGSLNSNQPQHF.

This clonotype was seen at least ten times. The V gene is TRBV5-1, the J gene TRBJ2-7; TRBD2 aligns across 10 bases. Germline CDR1 is SGHRS and CDR2 is YFSETQ. The CDR3 spans 15 residues. The V gene end was trimmed by 3 bases and the J gene end by 7 bases; junction bases not matched to a gene: 10. The CDR3 region has the DNA TGCGCCAGCAGCTATAGCGGGGGGACCCCTCGGGAGCAGTACTTC. It codes for CASSYSGGTPREQYF. Complete variable domain (other parts from reference TRBV5-1 and TRBJ2-7): KAGVTQTPRYLIKTRGQQVTLSCSPISGHRSVSWYQQTPGQGLQFLFEYFSETQRNKGNFPGRFSGRQFSNSRSEMNVSTLELGDSALYLCASSYSGGTPREQYFGPGTRLTVT.

This clonotype was detected a few times. The chain carries TRBV4-3 and TRBJ2-1, with D uncertain. The germline V gene encodes CDR1 LGHNA and CDR2 YSLEER. CDR3 length: 13 amino acids. The V end lost 0 bases, the J end lost 9 bases, and 9 bases lay between the germline ends. CDR3 sequence (DNA): TGCGCCAGCAGCCAAGAGTATCTGGGTGAGCAGTTCTTC. Translating it yields CASSQEYLGEQFF.

This clonotype turned up a few times. This sequence joins TRBV7-2 and TRBJ2-3; no clear D gene. Trimming left V 5 bases short and J 6 bases short, with 9 bases between. This CDR3 spans 12 amino acids. CDR1 SGHTA and CDR2 FQGNSA come from the germline V gene. CDR3 sequence (DNA): TGTGCCAGCAGCGCCCGACTGGATACGCAGTATTTT. Translation gives CASSARLDTQYF.

The chain combines TRBV7-9 with TRBJ2-5, with 9 bases that match TRBD1. The ends lost 8 bases at V and 5 bases at J; junction bases unmatched: 12. This CDR3 contains 15 residues. The germline gives CDR1 SEHNR, CDR2 FQNEAQ (reference sequence). The chain's CDR3 is CASVTGGMGAETQYF. The CDR3 coding sequence is TGTGCCAGCGTGACAGGGGGGATGGGTGCGGAGACCCAGTACTTC.

V and J are TRBV24-1 and TRBJ2-5, with a possible D match to TRBD2 (6 bases). Deletions cut 4 bases from V and 5 bases from J, with 16 bases between. Germline V CDR1 and CDR2: KGHDR, SFDVKD. The CDR3 runs to 15 residues. CDR3 protein: CATSEPGPAGETQYF. CDR3 nucleotides: TGTGCCACCAGTGAACCGGGACCAGCGGGCGAGACCCAGTACTTC.

This clonotype was seen only a few times. The rearrangement uses TRBV20-1 and TRBJ2-5; TRBD2 is a possible D gene (7 bases). Trimming pared 3 bases from V and 6 bases from J, leaving 20 bases between. The CDR3 length is 15 residues. CDR1 and CDR2 from the germline V gene are DFQATT and SNEGSKA (reference sequence). CDR3 sequence: CSASGGPPGGQTQYF. DNA of the CDR3: TGCAGTGCTAGCGGGGGCCCGCCCGGGGGGCAGACCCAGTACTTC.

This clonotype was detected many times. The J gene is TRBJ1-2, the V gene TRBV5-6, with 8 nucleotides matching TRBD1. The CDR3 is 16 amino acids. Germline assignment: CDR1 SGHDT and CDR2 YYEEEE. The V segment lost 0 bases and the J segment 2 bases; nucleotides outside the gene matches: 6. The CDR3 sequence is CASSLATGGQNYGYTF. The CDR3 nucleotides are TGTGCCAGCAGCTTGGCAACAGGGGGGCAGAACTATGGCTACACCTTC.

This clonotype was recorded a few times. The CDR3 DNA reads as TGCAGTGCTTGGTCCGCAAGCGGACGTTCCCACGAGCAGTACTTC. It translates to CSAWSASGRSHEQYF. The genes are TRBV20-1 and TRBJ2-7, with D possibly being TRBD2 (5 bases). The CDR3 has 15 residues. V gave up 5 bases and J gave up 5 bases, with 22 bases separating them. CDR1 is DFQATT, CDR2 SNEGSKA, per germline (reference sequence).

This clonotype was seen a single time. The chain joins TRBV3-1 to TRBJ1-6; D is perhaps TRBD1 (5 bases). The CDR3 totals 13 residues. V shed 2 bases and J shed 10 bases, with 9 bases lying between them. Germline CDR1 and CDR2: LGHDT and YNNKEL (reference sequence). The CDR3 DNA follows: TGTGCCAGCAGCCAATGGAGGGACTCACCCCTCCACTTT. This encodes CASSQWRDSPLHF.

A few counts support this clonotype. This rearrangement joins TRBV6-5 to TRBJ2-6, with D perhaps assigned TRBD1 or TRBD2 (5 bases each). The CDR3 covers 15 residues. Germline V gene data show CDR1 as MNHEY and CDR2 as SVGAGI. V lost 10 bases, J lost 4 bases, and 17 bases lay in between. CDR3 residues: CATSDGTPGANVLTF. The CDR3 DNA reads TGTGCCACCTCAGACGGGACCCCAGGGGCCAACGTCCTGACTTTC.

This clonotype was observed at least ten times. A read error may produce the germline difference seen at one junction end. The rearrangement joins TRBV5-1 to TRBJ1-1; D might be TRBD1 (6 bases). The CDR3 sequence is 13 residues long. CDR1 is SGHRS and CDR2 is YFSETQ in the germline V gene. CDR3 DNA sequence: TGTGCCAGCAGTTTGGGGGCGAACACTGAAGCTTTCTTT. Protein product: CASSLGANTEAFF.

This clonotype was detected a few times. The CDR3, as DNA: TGCGCCAGCAGCCAAGACGCCGGGACAGGACTATTTTATAATTCACCCCTCCACTTT. This sequence encodes CASSQDAGTGLFYNSPLHF. The chain joins TRBV4-1 to TRBJ1-6; 8 positions match TRBD1. In germline, CDR1 is MGHRA, CDR2 YSYEKL. The J segment lost 4 bases and the V segment lost 0 bases, leaving 11 bases of the junction unmatched. The length of the CDR3 is 19 residues.